These T cell receptor beta chains were read from a single sample in a study of tumor-infiltrating lymphocytes in primary liver carcinoma. TCRdb passed the multiplex PCR reads through MiXCR, listing each CDR3 protein once. Seen here are around 26,000 distinct CDR3 sequences, nearly 80% observed once, and the top ten hold under 55%. The sequenced material came from liver tumor tissue from sampling region 3. The source is a middle-aged man with primary liver carcinoma and hepatitis B virus infection. Each CDR3 is given with its conserved first and last residue. Rows may omit the clone size; those that give it use once, few, many or a size class.

v_call: TRBV7-9
j_call: TRBJ2-1
clone_size: -
cdr3_aa: CASSFPYQGPEANEQFF

v_call: TRBV11-2
j_call: TRBJ1-4
clone_size: -
cdr3_aa: CTRSLDGFANEKLSF

v_call: TRBV10-3
j_call: TRBJ1-5
clone_size: medium-sized
cdr3_aa: CAISESWQDQPQHF

v_call: TRBV20-1
j_call: TRBJ1-1
clone_size: -
cdr3_aa: CNARVSAGQHTEAFF

v_call: TRBV7-9
j_call: TRBJ2-1
clone_size: -
cdr3_aa: CASSARQCHNVQFF

v_call: TRBV6-5
j_call: TRBJ2-7
clone_size: -
cdr3_aa: CASSYSTSGSMVYEQYF

v_call: TRBV10-2
j_call: TRBJ1-2
clone_size: -
cdr3_aa: CASTGTAYGHTF

v_call: TRBV5-6
j_call: TRBJ2-5
clone_size: -
cdr3_aa: CASSLRQLGGRETQYF

v_call: TRBV10-3
j_call: TRBJ2-7
clone_size: few
cdr3_aa: CAISESGSAYGEHYF

v_call: TRBV6-6
j_call: TRBJ2-1
clone_size: -
cdr3_aa: CASSYYRDSHFKFEQFF

v_call: TRBV12-3/TRBV12-4
j_call: TRBJ2-3
clone_size: -
cdr3_aa: CTSSLIIAGGGIGTDTQYF

v_call: TRBV7-8
j_call: TRBJ2-1
clone_size: medium-sized
cdr3_aa: CASSLLGGSGRTNEQFF

v_call: TRBV12-5
j_call: TRBJ2-1
clone_size: -
cdr3_aa: CDSGLVRGSSGGHIEQFF

v_call: TRBV4-3
j_call: TRBJ2-3
clone_size: -
cdr3_aa: CGSIHKMGFYDTDTQYF

v_call: TRBV6-6
j_call: TRBJ2-7
clone_size: many
cdr3_aa: CASSSGVPEGEQYF

v_call: TRBV4-1
j_call: TRBJ2-3
clone_size: -
cdr3_aa: CASSQRRAGCTDTQYF

v_call: TRBV11-2
j_call: TRBJ1-4
clone_size: -
cdr3_aa: CASSKAPGGTSEKLFF

v_call: TRBV28
j_call: TRBJ2-4
clone_size: once
cdr3_aa: CASSPPATTKNIQYF

v_call: TRBV7-9
j_call: TRBJ2-2
clone_size: many
cdr3_aa: CASSSEITGELFF

v_call: TRBV11-3
j_call: TRBJ2-1
clone_size: many
cdr3_aa: CASSLWTGQANNEQFF

v_call: TRBV10-2
j_call: TRBJ1-1
clone_size: -
cdr3_aa: CVSKSGTRNTEAFF

v_call: TRBV12-3/TRBV12-4
j_call: TRBJ2-1
clone_size: -
cdr3_aa: CASILAGVSYNGQLF

v_call: TRBV6-2/TRBV6-3
j_call: TRBJ2-1
clone_size: -
cdr3_aa: CACTTSGRAGQFF

v_call: TRBV11-2
j_call: TRBJ2-4
clone_size: -
cdr3_aa: CASSPTGISAVAKNIQYF

v_call: TRBV29-1
j_call: TRBJ2-3
clone_size: -
cdr3_aa: CSVGQGSDTQYF

v_call: TRBV7-6
j_call: TRBJ1-6
clone_size: -
cdr3_aa: CASSLFGCNSPLHF

v_call: TRBV6-6
j_call: TRBJ2-7
clone_size: medium-sized
cdr3_aa: CASSYIGGTYEQYF

v_call: TRBV11-2
j_call: TRBJ2-5
clone_size: -
cdr3_aa: CASRQTPGGGKVTQYF

v_call: TRBV10-3
j_call: TRBJ1-5
clone_size: few
cdr3_aa: CAISGYEGDQPQHF

v_call: TRBV29-1
j_call: TRBJ2-7
clone_size: -
cdr3_aa: CSVFNNSYKQYF

v_call: TRBV11-2
j_call: TRBJ2-1
clone_size: -
cdr3_aa: CASNLAAGVVYVQFF

v_call: TRBV6-5
j_call: TRBJ1-1
clone_size: -
cdr3_aa: CASCYRRFSEAFF

v_call: TRBV4-3
j_call: TRBJ2-7
clone_size: -
cdr3_aa: CASRQDLGMTPYEQYF

v_call: TRBV6-5
j_call: TRBJ1-2
clone_size: -
cdr3_aa: CASRFQASGGNNYGYTF

v_call: TRBV12-3/TRBV12-4
j_call: TRBJ2-4
clone_size: -
cdr3_aa: CATSAGTSGTLVKNIQYF

v_call: TRBV7-8
j_call: TRBJ2-1
clone_size: -
cdr3_aa: CASNPLGGSAVSYDEQFF

v_call: TRBV5-4
j_call: TRBJ2-7
clone_size: -
cdr3_aa: CARGLDRGSLYEQYF

v_call: TRBV12-3/TRBV12-4
j_call: TRBJ1-1
clone_size: -
cdr3_aa: CACSVQGMNTEAFF

v_call: TRBV6-2/TRBV6-3
j_call: TRBJ2-1
clone_size: -
cdr3_aa: CASSLHHGTSLGEQFF

v_call: TRBV12-3/TRBV12-4
j_call: TRBJ2-6
clone_size: -
cdr3_aa: CASITGTGSGANVLTF

v_call: TRBV6-5
j_call: TRBJ2-2
clone_size: -
cdr3_aa: CASSYAVDGTRELFF

v_call: TRBV4-1
j_call: TRBJ2-7
clone_size: -
cdr3_aa: CASSQSLAEPLYEHHF

v_call: TRBV29-1
j_call: TRBJ2-1
clone_size: -
cdr3_aa: CSVEGLAGDMYNGQFF

v_call: TRBV5-1
j_call: TRBJ2-3
clone_size: medium-sized
cdr3_aa: CASSWDKGDTQYF

v_call: TRBV4-1
j_call: TRBJ2-3
clone_size: -
cdr3_aa: CASSPVTNGSVYTDTQYF